Listed here are 18 T cell receptor beta chains from one sample, sequenced in a study of regulatory T cells in long-lasting Graves disease. Library construction for TCR beta used iRepertoire HTBI primers and Arm-PCR of CDR3 regions. TCRdb reprocessed the multiplex PCR reads via MiXCR and lists one record per CDR3 protein. The sample records about 340,000 distinct CDR3 sequences, 20% being singletons. Time point: persistent/refractory GD, antithyroid drugs over 5 years with positive TRAb. RNA from PBMCs was the source of the TCR library. The specimen comprised peripheral blood mononuclear cells (PBMCs), sampled when the disease was refractory, from a patient treated with antithyroid drugs. The receptors originated from a female donor with Graves disease.

V gene TRBV5-5 combines with J gene TRBJ1-6; tentative D call: TRBD1 (5 bases). V was pared by 6 bases and J by 9 bases, with 16 bases between. This CDR3 has 14 amino acids. Germline V lookup: CDR1 SGHKS, CDR2 YYEKEE (reference sequence). The CDR3 reads CASTTGGASSPLHF. The CDR3 region has the DNA TGTGCCAGCACCACGGGAGGGGCGTCTTCACCCCTCCACTTT. Complete variable domain (other parts from reference TRBV5-5 and TRBJ1-6): DAGVTQSPTHLIKTRGQQVTLRCSPISGHKSVSWYQQVLGQGPQFIFQYYEKEERGRGNFPDRFSARQFPNYSSELNVNALLLGDSALYLCASTTGGASSPLHFGNGTRLTVT.

The rearrangement joins TRBV7-2 to TRBJ2-2, with D maybe TRBD2 (6 bases). The CDR3 is 15 residues long. Trimming took off 2 bases at V and 5 bases at J, with 12 bases between the two ends. Per germline, CDR1 SGHTA and CDR2 FQGNSA. CDR3 coding DNA: TGTGCCAGCAGCTTAATCGGGAGCCGAACCGGGGAGCTGTTTTTT. Protein product: CASSLIGSRTGELFF.

This clonotype was observed a few times. The V gene is TRBV18, the J gene TRBJ1-2; D is ambiguous. The germline gives CDR1 KGHSH, CDR2 LQKENI. The V end lost 0 bases, the J end lost 2 bases, and 19 bases lay between the germline ends. CDR3 length: 18 amino acids. The DNA for the CDR3 is TGTGCCAGCTCACCACCCTATGGAACCGGGCGTTCAAACTATGGCTACACCTTC. It translates to CASSPPYGTGRSNYGYTF.

The V call is TRBV28, the J call TRBJ2-1; D is unclear. The V and J ends lost 6 bases and 8 bases respectively, with 14 bases between them. This CDR3 spans 13 amino acids. In germline, CDR1 is MDHEN, CDR2 SYDVKM. CDR3 residues: CASSHLKRYEQFF. DNA of the CDR3: TGTGCCAGCAGCCACCTTAAACGGTATGAGCAGTTCTTC.

This clonotype was recorded many times. V is TRBV3-1 and J is TRBJ2-7; D uncertain. This CDR3 is 14 amino acids long. Germline-derived CDR1 and CDR2 are LGHDT and YNNKEL (reference sequence). The V and J ends lost 5 bases and 2 bases respectively, with 13 bases between them. The CDR3 is CASSTGTFAYEQYF. In DNA, the CDR3 is TGTGCCAGCAGCACCGGAACGTTCGCCTACGAGCAGTACTTC.

This clonotype was counted at least ten times. The CDR3 DNA sequence: TGTGCCAGCAGTTTGGGACAGGGGAGGACGTTCTTC. This encodes CASSLGQGRTFF. The chain joins TRBV12-3 or TRBV12-4 to TRBJ2-1; 10 bases agree with TRBD1. The CDR3 extends over 12 amino acids. The ends lost 3 bases at V and 15 bases at J; junction bases unmatched: 5.

There are many counts of this clonotype. This chain links TRBV19 with TRBJ1-2; 9 positions agree with TRBD1. Trimming removed 1 base from V and 7 bases from J; junction bases left unmatched: 7. Per germline, CDR1 LNHDA and CDR2 SQIVND (reference sequence). The CDR3 length is 15 residues. The DNA for the CDR3 is TGTGCCAGTAGTATAGTGGGACAGGGCGGGAGTGGCTACACCTTC. It encodes CASSIVGQGGSGYTF.

V and J are TRBV4-1 and TRBJ1-2, with D unclear. Germline V gene sequence: CDR1 MGHRA, CDR2 YSYEKL. V dropped 4 bases and J dropped 5 bases, with 17 bases sitting between them. The CDR3 is 15 amino acids. The CDR3 nucleotides read TGCGCCAGCAGCCCAATCGGAGGGCGACGTTATGGCTACACCTTC. Encoded protein: CASSPIGGRRYGYTF.

The CDR3 nucleotides are TGTGCCAGCAGTTACGGTGCAGGTACAGTCTTCTATGGCTACACCTTC. It codes for CASSYGAGTVFYGYTF. This rearrangement joins TRBV6-5 to TRBJ1-2; D ambiguous. This CDR3 has 16 amino acids. The ends were cut back, 2 bases at V and 4 bases at J, with 17 bases in the middle. Per germline, CDR1 MNHEY and CDR2 SVGAGI.

Only a few counts were recorded for this clonotype. The chain combines TRBV20-1 with TRBJ2-3; TRBD2 matches 9 bases. The germline gives CDR1 DFQATT, CDR2 SNEGSKA (reference sequence). The CDR3 is made up of 13 amino acids. With V trimmed by 6 bases and J by 5 bases, 6 bases remained unmatched. CDR3 residues: CSAIGLAQDTQYF. The DNA of the CDR3 is TGCAGTGCAATAGGACTAGCGCAAGATACGCAGTATTTT.

The J gene is TRBJ1-5, the V gene TRBV12-3 or TRBV12-4; possible D gene TRBD1, 5 bases. The V and J ends lost 5 bases and 4 bases respectively, with 9 bases between them. The CDR3 loop spans 13 amino acids. Written as DNA, the CDR3 is TGTGCCAGCAGTGCCGGGGCGAATCAGCCCCAGCATTTT. It yields the protein CASSAGANQPQHF.

This clonotype was picked up many times. The CDR3 bases are TGTGCCAGCACTTTACAGGGGGCCCAGCAGCCCCAGCATTTT. It is translated as CASTLQGAQQPQHF. The chain carries TRBV2 and TRBJ1-5; TRBD1 agrees at 9 bases. Per germline, CDR1 SNHLY and CDR2 FYNNEI. The CDR3 spans 14 residues. The J segment lost 7 bases and the V segment lost 7 bases, leaving 8 bases of the junction unmatched.

CDR3 loop: CASSLRHKHQPQHF. The CDR3 DNA is TGTGCCAGCAGTCTAAGACATAAGCATCAGCCCCAGCATTTT. The chain employs TRBV27 and TRBJ1-5; D gene unclear. CDR3 length equals 14 residues. The V gene's germline CDR1 is MNHEY and CDR2 SMNVEV (reference sequence). V gave up 5 bases and J gave up 5 bases, with 13 bases separating them.

This clonotype occurred many times. The chain couples TRBV5-5 to TRBJ1-1; 7 bases match TRBD1. Unmatched junction bases numbered 9, after V lost 2 bases and J lost 2 bases. This CDR3 comprises 16 residues. Germline CDR1 SGHKS, CDR2 YYEKEE (reference sequence). CDR3 DNA sequence: TGTGCCAGCAGCTTACATACAGGGGTTAGAAACACTGAAGCTTTCTTT. Its translation is CASSLHTGVRNTEAFF.

As regards this clonotype: This may arise from a read error, as a much more abundant clone is one base away. The chain recombines TRBV28 with TRBJ2-2; TRBD2 matches 9 bases. CDR3 length: 16 amino acids. Looked up from germline, CDR1 is MDHEN and CDR2 is SYDVKM. CDR3 DNA: TGTGCCACCAGTGTGTTGGTAGCGGGAGCCGGCGGGGGGCTGTTTTTT. Translation gives CATSVLVAGAGGGLFF.

As for this clonotype: This may be a read error: a much more frequent sequence differs by one nucleotide. The chain couples TRBV2 to TRBJ2-7; a weak D match, TRBD2 (6 bases). Germline CDR1 and CDR2: SNHLY and FYNNEI. There are 12 residues in the CDR3. The CDR3 nucleotides are TGTACCAGCACCCCCTGGGAGGACGAGCAGTACTTC. It translates to CTSTPWEDEQYF.

On this clonotype itself: Relative to the germline gene, one junction end is altered; a read error may explain this. The rearrangement uses TRBV24-1 and TRBJ2-7; 7 nucleotides agree with TRBD2. Germline V gives CDR1 KGHDR, CDR2 SFDVKD. The CDR3 is 15 amino acids. CDR3 in amino acids: CASSLGNGLAYEQYF. The CDR3 nucleotides read TGTGCCAGCAGTTTAGGGAACGGACTAGCCTACGAGCAGTACTTC.

This clonotype was detected ten times or more. This chain connects TRBV28 to TRBJ2-5, with D possibly being TRBD1 (6 bases). V was trimmed by 3 bases and J by 7 bases, leaving 21 bases between them. Germline V lookup: CDR1 MDHEN, CDR2 SYDVKM. The CDR3 totals 16 residues. The CDR3 DNA reads TGTGCCAGCAGTTTGTCTGGCAGGGGTGGTTTAGGGACCCAGTACTTC. It encodes CASSLSGRGGLGTQYF.